The source of this T cell receptor beta chain is a study of blood T cell repertoires in COVID-19. Study at large: PBMCs, B-cell-depleted T cells, or T cells were the source of the cDNA or gDNA that made up the material.

CDR3 length: 14 residues. Trimming removed 0 bases from V and 7 bases from J, with 9 bases in between. Germline CDR1 KGHDR, CDR2 SFDVKD. Libraries were prepared by immunoSEQ multiplex PCR; TCRdb keeps only in-frame clonotypes and omits some of them. This repertoire shows 100,000 or so clones, 80% to 90% found once; its top ten account for approximately 10%. The genes are TRBV24-1 and TRBJ2-1; D is unresolved. This TCR derives from a woman aged 70-85 years with acute or convalescent COVID-19. The specimen was peripheral blood. CDR3 DNA: TGTGCCACCAGTGATTTGCGTAGCAAAAATGAGCAGTTCTTC. As protein: CATSDLRSKNEQFF.